The 13 T cell receptor beta chains presented below share a single source sample, sequenced in a study of Ad26.COV2.S vaccination and SARS-CoV-2 variants. Generated by immunoSEQ multiplex PCR, the TCRdb table keeps only in-frame clones and is missing some. The sample shows 500,000 or so clones, around 88% of them seen only once. Indicated treatment: 15 to 20 received Ad26.COV2.S at low or high dose, single or two shots; five or six received placebo; per-sample allocation not given. Sample collection was performed on day 63 after the first vaccine or placebo injection. The material was peripheral blood, obtained in a trial of Ad26.COV2.S vaccine versus placebo. These receptor sequences come from a person aged 18-60 years who received the Ad26.COV2.S COVID-19 vaccine or a placebo.

The chain has TRBV6-6 and TRBJ2-7; either TRBD1 or TRBD2 may fit D (6 bases each). The V gene lost 5 bases and the J gene lost 4 bases, with 21 bases spanning the gap. The CDR3 sequence is 16 residues long. Germline CDR1 and CDR2: MNHNY and SVGAGI (reference sequence). The chain's CDR3 is CASSPLGTPRGYEQYF. The DNA of the CDR3 is TGTGCCAGCAGTCCACTCGGGACACCCCGGGGGTACGAGCAGTACTTC.

The CDR3 region is CASSGTGASSYEQYF. In nucleotides, the CDR3 is TGTGCCAGCTCAGGAACAGGGGCCAGCTCCTACGAGCAGTACTTC. The gene calls are TRBV18 and TRBJ2-7; 7 nucleotides match TRBD1. Germline CDR1 is KGHSH and CDR2 is LQKENI. V lost 5 bases to trimming and J lost 0 bases; unmatched junction nucleotides: 7. CDR3 size: 15 residues.

The V gene is TRBV10-3, the J gene TRBJ2-1; the match to TRBD2 covers 9 bases. The CDR3 is 14 amino acids. CDR1 is ENHRY and CDR2 is SYGVKD in the germline V gene. The trim removed 8 bases at V and 7 bases at J, leaving 9 bases unmatched. CDR3 in DNA: TGTGCCATCGCTGGTAGCGGGAGTTGGAATGAGCAGTTCTTC. Its translation is CAIAGSGSWNEQFF.

The rearrangement joins TRBV27 to TRBJ2-7; D call uncertain. CDR3 length: 16 residues. Germline V CDR1 and CDR2: MNHEY, SMNVEV (reference sequence). With 6 bases removed from V and 0 bases from J, the gap between germline ends came to 18 bases. CDR3 nucleotide sequence: TGTGCCAGCAGGGGATACGGCCAGCAGAGCTCCTACGAGCAGTACTTC. Protein: CASRGYGQQSSYEQYF.

The chain carries TRBV25-1 and TRBJ1-3, with D hard to call. From germline, CDR1 is MGHDK and CDR2 SYGVNS. The V and J ends lost 10 bases and 3 bases respectively, with 10 bases between them. CDR3 size: 12 residues. CDR3: CATRGLGNTIYF. The CDR3 coding sequence is TGTGCCACCCGCGGACTTGGAAACACCATATATTTT.

CDR3 nucleotide sequence: TGTGCCAGCAGCCCTACGGACGGGAGGGCTGGAGATACGCAGTATTTT. It specifies CASSPTDGRAGDTQYF. This chain connects TRBV11-1 to TRBJ2-3, with 8 nucleotides matching TRBD2. V was pared by 5 bases and J by 5 bases, with 12 bases of the junction left unmatched. The CDR3 runs to 16 residues. The germline CDR1 and CDR2 sequences are SGHAT and FQDESV (reference sequence).

In its sample, this clone was seen a few times. This chain uses TRBV19 with TRBJ2-2; 7 bases line up with TRBD2. With 5 bases clipped from V and 5 bases from J, the junction kept 5 bases outside the gene matches. Germline V gives CDR1 LNHDA, CDR2 SQIVND (reference sequence). This CDR3 comprises 14 residues. The CDR3 region is CASSSRGLTGELFF. CDR3 DNA sequence: TGTGCCAGTAGTTCCCGGGGACTAACCGGGGAGCTGTTTTTT.

V is TRBV3-1 (or the pseudogene TRBV3-2) and J is TRBJ1-5; the D gene is possibly TRBD1 (6 bases). Per the germline V gene, CDR1 is LGHDT and CDR2 is YNNKEL (reference sequence). The CDR3 extends over 15 amino acids. V gave up 0 bases and J gave up 3 bases, with 9 bases separating them. This chain's CDR3 is CASSQDRTDNQPQHF. CDR3 DNA: TGTGCCAGCAGCCAAGATCGGACAGACAATCAGCCCCAGCATTTT.

This chain connects TRBV6-6 to TRBJ1-1; 8 nucleotides agree with TRBD1. The germline V gene has CDR1 MNHNY and CDR2 SVGAGI (reference sequence). J was trimmed by 5 bases and V by 5 bases; bases with no gene match: 10. CDR3 length equals 15 residues. CDR3 sequence reads: CASSPSGGAGTEAFF. CDR3 DNA: TGTGCCAGCAGTCCATCAGGGGGCGCCGGGACTGAAGCTTTCTTT.

A single count supports this clone. The chain employs TRBV3-1 (or the pseudogene TRBV3-2) and TRBJ2-2; 12 bases fit TRBD2. Germline CDR1 and CDR2: LGHDT and YNNKEL (reference sequence). Losses at the gene ends were 1 base for V and 6 bases for J; bases not matched to a gene: 3. This CDR3 contains 16 residues. CDR3 loop: CASSQGLAGESGELFF. The CDR3 coding sequence is TGTGCCAGCAGCCAAGGACTAGCGGGAGAGTCCGGGGAGCTGTTTTTT.

V usage is TRBV5-4 and J usage is TRBJ2-7; D is perhaps TRBD2 (6 bases). Trimming removed 4 bases from V and 7 bases from J, with 21 bases in between. Germline V lookup: CDR1 SGHNT, CDR2 YYREEE (reference sequence). This CDR3 comprises 15 residues. The CDR3 DNA sequence: TGTGCCAGCAGCAGAAACAAAGGGACTCTTGGGGAGCAGTACTTC. It encodes CASSRNKGTLGEQYF.

The genes are TRBV2 and TRBJ1-3; unclear D gene. V shed 4 bases and J shed 11 bases, with 18 bases lying between them. The germline V gene has CDR1 SNHLY and CDR2 FYNNEI. The CDR3 loop spans 14 amino acids. The CDR3: CASSVRAGGFAIYF. In DNA form, the CDR3 reads TGTGCCAGCAGTGTACGGGCCGGAGGGTTCGCCATATATTTT.

The rearrangement joins TRBV7-9 to TRBJ1-3; possible D gene TRBD1, 5 bases. Germline V gene data show CDR1 as SEHNR and CDR2 as FQNEAQ (reference sequence). The CDR3 covers 15 residues. Trimming left V 4 bases short and J 0 bases short, with 10 bases between. The CDR3 nucleotides are TGTGCCAGCAGCTCGGGGGGAACCTCTGGAAACACCATATATTTT. It translates to CASSSGGTSGNTIYF.